The 26 T cell receptor beta chains below all came from one sample that was sequenced in a study of T cells after yellow fever vaccination (dated by TCRdb to the late 2010s). The treatment or condition label of this sample denotes: live attenuated yellow fever vaccine strain. To prepare the library, 5' RACE was applied. The sequencer was an Illumina NovaSeq 6000. TCRdb applied fastp at Q25 and MiXCR to the public reads, then kept only in-frame beta chains. Each entry merges the rows of one CDR3 protein and shows their most common DNA and genes. This sample gives hundreds of thousands of distinct CDR3 sequences in total; under 20% of them show up just once. The ten largest clones capture roughly a sixth of the sample. The material sequenced was PBMCs, taken before the yellow fever booster vaccination. The receptor set was obtained from a man younger than 35 who received the YFV17D yellow fever vaccine.

The rearrangement uses TRBV7-3 and TRBJ2-1; TRBD2 matches 13 bases. This CDR3 is built from 16 residues. CDR1 is SGHTA, CDR2 FQGTGA, per germline. Trimming cost V 4 bases and J 4 bases; bases outside gene matches: 4. The DNA of the CDR3 is TGTGCCAGCAGCTCCCAGACTAGCGGGGGGTACAATGAGCAGTTCTTC. Translating it yields CASSSQTSGGYNEQFF.

The chain has TRBV6-5 and TRBJ1-6; D unresolved. In germline, CDR1 is MNHEY, CDR2 SVGAGI. The CDR3 has 16 amino acids. V dropped 11 bases and J dropped 0 bases, with 17 bases sitting between them. CDR3 nucleotide sequence: TGTGCCCCCACCGGGCAGCGCTACTCCTATAATTCACCCCTCCACTTT. Protein sequence: CAPTGQRYSYNSPLHF.

The genes are TRBV27 and TRBJ1-2; tentatively, D is TRBD1 (6 bases). The CDR3 extends over 13 amino acids. CDR1 and CDR2 from the germline V gene are MNHEY and SMNVEV (reference sequence). V gave up 3 bases and J gave up 5 bases, with 10 bases separating them. CDR3 sequence: CASSFTGIYGYTF. The CDR3 bases are TGTGCCAGCAGTTTTACAGGGATATATGGCTACACCTTC.

The V and J genes are TRBV19 and TRBJ1-6, with 7 bases lining up with TRBD1. The CDR3 consists of 15 residues. The ends lost 4 bases at V and 8 bases at J; junction bases unmatched: 8. CDR1 LNHDA and CDR2 SQIVND come from the germline V gene (reference sequence). CDR3 protein: CASSNPNRGDSPLHF. CDR3 DNA sequence: TGTGCCAGTAGTAATCCCAACAGGGGAGATTCACCCCTCCACTTT.

With regard to this clonotype: One end of the junction does not line up with germline, which may come from a read error. The chain employs TRBV20-1 and TRBJ2-5; 9 nucleotides agree with TRBD1. Germline V lookup: CDR1 DFQATT, CDR2 SNEGSKA (reference sequence). The CDR3 sequence is 11 residues long. Here the CDR3 reads CSAGIRDRVGF. For the CDR3, the DNA is TGCAGTGCGGGCATCCGGGACAGGGTAGGATTC.

This clonotype appeared a few times. This chain uses TRBV6-5 with TRBJ1-5, with TRBD1 identical over 7 bases. The CDR3 covers 13 residues. J lost 6 bases, V lost 9 bases, and 8 bases had no gene match. The germline CDR1 and CDR2 sequences are MNHEY and SVGAGI. As DNA, the CDR3 is TGTGCCAGTCGGCAAGGGGGCTTTCAGCCCCAGCATTTT. Protein sequence: CASRQGGFQPQHF.

The gene calls are TRBV9 and TRBJ1-2, with 11 bases that match TRBD1. Per germline, CDR1 SGDLS and CDR2 YYNGEE. This CDR3 spans 17 amino acids. J was trimmed by 3 bases and V by 2 bases; bases with no gene match: 9. DNA for the CDR3: TGTGCCAGCAGCGTGAAGGGACAGGGGGATAGGGACTATGGCTACACCTTC. It specifies CASSVKGQGDRDYGYTF.

V usage is TRBV4-3 and J usage is TRBJ1-2; D possibly corresponds to TRBD1 (5 bases). The CDR3 length is 16 residues. The ends were cut back, 0 bases at V and 4 bases at J, with 15 bases in the middle. From germline, CDR1 is LGHNA and CDR2 YSLEER. The DNA of the CDR3 is TGCGCCAGCAGCCAAGACTGGGACCGGAATTTCTATGGCTACACCTTC. Protein: CASSQDWDRNFYGYTF.

This clonotype was observed a handful of times. The chain uses TRBV5-1 and TRBJ2-3, with TRBD1 as a possible D gene (5 bases). V was clipped by 2 bases and J by 6 bases, with 19 bases between them. Per germline, CDR1 SGHRS and CDR2 YFSETQ. This CDR3 has 16 amino acids. The CDR3 spells CASSFHQGAVADTQYF. The CDR3 DNA reads as TGCGCCAGCAGCTTCCATCAGGGTGCGGTGGCGGATACGCAGTATTTT.

The chain combines TRBV13 with TRBJ2-6, with TRBD1 as a possible D gene (5 bases). Trimming stripped 2 bases from V and 4 bases from J, with 12 bases between. The CDR3 loop spans 16 amino acids. Germline CDR1 is PRHDT and CDR2 is FYEKMQ (reference sequence). CDR3 sequence: CASSLQQGAGANVLTF. In nucleotides, the CDR3 is TGTGCCAGCAGCTTACAGCAGGGCGCGGGGGCCAACGTCCTGACTTTC. The complete variable domain, with remaining parts taken from reference TRBV13 and TRBJ2-6, reads AAGVIQSPRHLIKEKRETATLKCYPIPRHDTVYWYQQGPGQDPQFLISFYEKMQSDKGSIPDRFSAQQFSDYHSELNMSSLELGDSALYFCASSLQQGAGANVLTFGAGSRLTVL.

CDR3 loop: CAISESGQVTGELFF. In nucleotides, the CDR3 is TGTGCCATCAGTGAGTCGGGACAGGTGACCGGGGAGCTGTTTTTT. The rearrangement joins TRBV10-3 to TRBJ2-2; TRBD1 matches at 8 bases. Germline assignment: CDR1 ENHRY and CDR2 SYGVKD. The junction had 2 bases not matched to a gene; V was cut back by 0 bases and J by 5 bases. The CDR3 has 15 residues.

V and J are TRBV25-1 and TRBJ1-4, with 7 bases lining up with TRBD1. Germline CDR1 is MGHDK and CDR2 is SYGVNS. The J segment lost 12 bases and the V segment lost 6 bases, leaving 7 bases of the junction unmatched. This CDR3 region has 12 residues. The CDR3 reads CASSLYRGELFF. In DNA form, the CDR3 reads TGTGCCAGCAGCCTATACAGGGGTGAACTGTTTTTT.

The table lists this clonotype with many counts. The genes are TRBV7-2 and TRBJ2-1; perhaps TRBD2 as D (6 bases). Trimming stripped 4 bases from V and 3 bases from J, with 10 bases between. The CDR3 covers 14 residues. The germline CDR1 and CDR2 sequences are SGHTA and FQGNSA. For the CDR3, the DNA is TGTGCCAGCAGCTCGGGGACTTTCTACAATGAGCAGTTCTTC. Amino acids: CASSSGTFYNEQFF.

The chain carries TRBV20-1 and TRBJ1-1; 9 bases are shared with TRBD1. CDR1 is DFQATT and CDR2 is SNEGSKA in the germline V gene (reference sequence). The CDR3 has 14 residues. V lost 3 bases to trimming and J lost 1 base; unmatched junction nucleotides: 3. The CDR3: CSASPQGANTEAFF. CDR3 DNA: TGCAGTGCTAGTCCACAGGGGGCGAACACTGAAGCTTTCTTT.

This rearrangement joins TRBV7-2 to TRBJ2-4, with TRBD2 matching over 11 bases. The junction had 4 bases not matched to a gene; V was cut back by 3 bases and J by 6 bases. The CDR3 is made up of 15 amino acids. The germline V gene encodes CDR1 SGHTA and CDR2 FQGNSA. The CDR3 nucleotides are TGTGCCAGCAGCTTCCTAGCGGGGGGAGGAAACATTCAGTACTTC. Its protein is CASSFLAGGGNIQYF.

The V call is TRBV20-1, the J call TRBJ1-2; 8 nucleotides agree with TRBD1. Trimming removed 0 bases from V and 4 bases from J; junction bases left unmatched: 7. The CDR3 loop spans 15 amino acids. Germline CDR1 reads DFQATT; CDR2 reads SNEGSKA (reference sequence). The DNA for the CDR3 is TGCAGTGCTAGAGATGACGCCAGGGGGCTCTATGGCTACACCTTC. Its translation: CSARDDARGLYGYTF.

The chain is built from TRBV7-9 and TRBJ1-4; possibly TRBD1 for D (5 bases). Germline CDR1 is SEHNR and CDR2 is FQNEAQ (reference sequence). Deletions cut 3 bases from V and 7 bases from J, with 9 bases between. This CDR3 has 13 residues. The CDR3 protein is CASSLTVREKLFF. The DNA of the CDR3 is TGTGCCAGCAGCTTGACAGTTCGTGAAAAACTGTTTTTT.

The chain uses TRBV23-1 and TRBJ1-1, with D perhaps matching TRBD1 (5 bases). TRBV23-1 is reported as an ORF; its role is uncertain. Trimming took off 3 bases at V and 3 bases at J, with 11 bases between the two ends. This CDR3 is 14 amino acids long. The CDR3 reads CASSQCLGDTEAFF. CDR3 sequence (DNA): TGCGCCAGCAGTCAGTGTTTGGGGGACACTGAAGCTTTCTTT.

The J gene is TRBJ2-5, the V gene TRBV4-3; D ambiguous. The germline CDR1 and CDR2 sequences are LGHNA and YSLEER. The CDR3 runs to 15 residues. V was cut by 4 bases and J by 2 bases, with 14 bases left in between. For the CDR3, the DNA is TGCGCCAGCAGCCGGCGAGCAGGAACTCAAGAGACCCAGTACTTC. It encodes CASSRRAGTQETQYF.

The chain employs TRBV11-2 and TRBJ2-2; 7 positions agree with TRBD2. Germline V gives CDR1 SGHAT, CDR2 FQNNGV. The CDR3 is 14 residues long. Unmatched junction bases numbered 7, after V lost 5 bases and J lost 7 bases. The CDR3 here is CASSRGLVYGELFF. Here the CDR3 DNA reads TGTGCCAGCAGCCGAGGACTAGTCTACGGGGAGCTGTTTTTT.

CDR3: CSGFPLSTPQETQYF. CDR3 DNA: TGCAGCGGTTTCCCCTTGTCGACTCCCCAAGAGACCCAGTACTTC. V and J are TRBV29-1 and TRBJ2-5; D is undetermined. CDR1 and CDR2 (germline): SQVTM, ANQGSEA. V lost 7 bases and J 1 base, leaving 19 bases between the germline ends. The CDR3 is 15 amino acids.

This chain joins TRBV12-3 or TRBV12-4 and TRBJ2-3, with D perhaps TRBD1 or TRBD2 (6 bases each). This CDR3 is 13 amino acids long. The V and J ends lost 4 bases and 6 bases respectively, with 11 bases between them. CDR3 in amino acids: CASSWPGADTQYF. CDR3 DNA sequence: TGTGCCAGCAGTTGGCCGGGGGCCGATACGCAGTATTTT.

The chain carries TRBV29-1 and TRBJ2-1; TRBD1 matches at 7 bases. Germline loops: CDR1 SQVTM, CDR2 ANQGSEA. The CDR3 runs 13 residues. Trimming removed 6 bases from V and 4 bases from J; junction bases left unmatched: 6. The CDR3 DNA is TGCAGCGTCGAGGGGGCCGGTTACAATGAGCAGTTCTTC. Translating it yields CSVEGAGYNEQFF.

This clonotype was seen a few times. The chain combines TRBV7-9 with TRBJ2-1; 9 bases are a match to TRBD2. CDR1 SEHNR and CDR2 FQNEAQ come from the germline V gene (reference sequence). V lost 2 bases and J lost 8; bases outside the gene matches: 7. This CDR3 is 15 amino acids long. The CDR3 protein is CASSLNLAGWDEQFF. The DNA of the CDR3 is TGTGCCAGCAGCTTAAACCTAGCGGGGTGGGATGAGCAGTTCTTC.

The table lists this clonotype with many counts. This sequence joins TRBV4-3 and TRBJ2-1; D may be TRBD2 (5 bases). There are 16 residues in the CDR3. Germline CDR1 reads LGHNA; CDR2 reads YSLEER. The V gene lost 1 base and the J gene lost 4 bases, with 14 bases spanning the gap. The chain's CDR3 is CASSQGRLRRYNEQFF. CDR3 nucleotide sequence: TGCGCCAGCAGCCAAGGGCGACTACGCAGATACAATGAGCAGTTCTTC.

The rearrangement uses TRBV29-1 and TRBJ2-1; 8 bases match TRBD1. Germline CDR1 reads SQVTM; CDR2 reads ANQGSEA. The CDR3 length is 16 residues. J lost 2 bases, V lost 1 base, and 7 bases had no gene match. The CDR3 protein is CSVEGGEQGAYNEQFF. As DNA, the CDR3 is TGCAGCGTTGAAGGAGGTGAACAGGGGGCCTACAATGAGCAGTTCTTC.